The rows below give T cell receptor beta chains drawn from one sample of a study of blood T cell repertoires in COVID-19. Assay: immunoSEQ multiplex PCR; the TCRdb copy retains only in-frame clones and omits some. The repertoire holds more than 150,000 clones, with around 79% as singletons. What was sequenced was PBMCs or T cells enriched from blood (not recorded which). The receptors originated from a man in his forties or fifties who had recovered from COVID-19. CDR3s leave out the opening cysteine and the closing phenylalanine or tryptophan.

J,V,CDR3
TRBJ2-7,TRBV7-3,ASSLARDSYEQY
TRBJ2-2,TRBV6-5,ASSPFSENTGELF
TRBJ1-5,TRBV15,ATAGRDKAHQPQH
TRBJ2-3,TRBV28,ASSSNHLTPSGGTDTQY
TRBJ2-7,TRBV18,ASSPSGGSDEQY
TRBJ2-1,TRBV14,ASSHVIVPANEQF
TRBJ1-1,TRBV27,ASSSKWTSPGAF
TRBJ1-2,TRBV7-9,ASSLDQGYGYT
TRBJ2-7,TRBV2,ASSESRAEQY
TRBJ1-5,TRBV28,ASSLDMEPQH
TRBJ2-7,TRBV19,ASSIVDRTYEQY
TRBJ2-4,TRBV6-5,ASRRLPGTGPF
TRBJ2-7,TRBV7-8,ASSLGLAGGRSYEQY
TRBJ1-2,TRBV12-3/TRBV12-4,ASSFSGHGYT
TRBJ1-1,TRBV5-1,ASSLGGVDTEAF
TRBJ2-3,TRBV19,ASNNPAVGDTQY
TRBJ1-1,TRBV7-6,ASSLGSWGDGITEAF
TRBJ1-6,TRBV4-1,ASSQDTGRRALH
TRBJ2-7,TRBV7-7,ASSSKDRSSYEQY
TRBJ1-3,TRBV18,ASSPGQAFVSGNTIY
TRBJ1-3,TRBV18,ASSQSAGGSGNTIY
TRBJ2-3,TRBV2,ASRPTSGGTGTQY
TRBJ1-6,TRBV5-1,ASSLDAGRGTSPLH
TRBJ1-6,TRBV20-1,SASTRGENSPLH
TRBJ2-1,TRBV7-3,ASSQLAGGEQF
TRBJ2-5,TRBV19,ASSRQGARETQY
TRBJ2-3,TRBV5-4,ASSRSGGDTDTQY
TRBJ2-7,TRBV29-1,SVLNAGTGVYEQY
TRBJ1-2,TRBV28,ASSPPGSRYT
TRBJ2-1,TRBV5-1,ASSLEVQSQV
TRBJ1-5,TRBV2,ASQKLGGAQH
TRBJ2-2,TRBV18,ASSPVSDGTGELF
TRBJ1-2,TRBV23-1,ASRGQGIWNGYT
TRBJ2-3,TRBV5-4,ASSLRARLAADTQY
TRBJ1-3,TRBV5-1,ASSDTGSGNTIY
TRBJ1-6,TRBV12-3/TRBV12-4,ASRRQGNSPLH
TRBJ2-1,TRBV6-5,ASSYSGGTPYNEQF
TRBJ1-3,TRBV5-1,ASSSEGAVGRAIY
TRBJ2-7,TRBV28,ASTDRGYTYEQY
TRBJ1-2,TRBV5-1,ASSLEGGLDYGYT
TRBJ1-1,TRBV5-5,ASTRGNTEAF